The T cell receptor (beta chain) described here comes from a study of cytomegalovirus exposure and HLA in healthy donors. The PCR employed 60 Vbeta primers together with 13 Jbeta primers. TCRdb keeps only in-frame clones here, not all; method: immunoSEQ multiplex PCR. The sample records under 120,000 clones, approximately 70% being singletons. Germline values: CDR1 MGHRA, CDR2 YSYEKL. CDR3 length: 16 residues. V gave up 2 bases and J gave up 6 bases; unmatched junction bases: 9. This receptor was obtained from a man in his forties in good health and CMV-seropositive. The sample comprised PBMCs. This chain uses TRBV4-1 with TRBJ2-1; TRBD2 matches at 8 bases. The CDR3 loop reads CASSQPSGGWANEQFF. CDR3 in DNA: TGCGCCAGCAGCCAACCGAGCGGGGGTTGGGCCAATGAGCAGTTCTTC.